This T cell receptor (beta chain) was recovered during a study of CD8+ T cells in alopecia areata. Both peripheral blood and punch biopsies of lesional scalp skin were obtained from patients who had alopecia areata. V dropped 2 bases and J dropped 0 bases, with 16 bases sitting between them. The CDR3 contains 17 residues. CDR1 is SGHRS and CDR2 is YFSETQ in the germline V gene. Sequencing relied on a cDNA template that was reverse transcribed from extracted RNA. The method was immunoSEQ multiplex PCR; TCRdb's version includes in-frame clones alone and lacks a portion of them. The sample includes some 240,000 clones, around 62% of them seen just once.

The chain carries TRBV5-1 and TRBJ2-3; D may match TRBD1 or TRBD2 (6 bases each). The source of this sequence is a human donor with alopecia areata. The specimen was CD4+ T cells sorted from blood, collected at week 0. Here the CDR3 reads CASSFPGASTSTDTQYF. For the CDR3, the DNA is TGCGCCAGCAGCTTCCCGGGGGCTAGCACCAGCACAGATACGCAGTATTTT.